The T cell receptor beta chain under discussion was sequenced for a study of neurological immune-mediated disorders. This clonotype was observed many times. The CDR3 is 14 residues long. V lost 7 bases, J lost 4 bases, and 6 bases stayed unmatched. Germline values: CDR1 MDHEN, CDR2 SYDVKM. TCRdb called the 5' RACE reads again in MiXCR, with one record for every CDR3 protein. Of 95,000 or so distinct CDR3 sequences listed, 3.5% to 4% are singletons. This TCR was recovered from a woman between 18 and 29 years old with multiple sclerosis. The specimen sequenced was PBMCs. J is TRBJ2-1 and V is TRBV28; 8 nucleotides match TRBD2. This chain's CDR3 is CASMNRGGYNEQFF. DNA of the CDR3: TGTGCCAGCATGAACCGGGGGGGATACAATGAGCAGTTCTTC. Supplemented by reference TRBV28 and TRBJ2-1, the full variable domain reads DVKVTQSSRYLVKRTGEKVFLECVQDMDHENMFWYRQDPGLGLRLIYFSYDVKMKEKGDIPEGYSVSREKKERFSLILESASTNQTSMYLCASMNRGGYNEQFFGPGTRLTVL.